A selection of T cell receptor beta chains follows, all from one sample in a study of T cell repertoires in cytomegalovirus infection. Each CDR3 protein is one row after TCRdb ran MiXCR on the reads. This table holds more than 250,000 distinct CDR3 sequences, about 25% found once. Their specific antigens are unknown. The material sequenced was cultured PBMCs, taken from culture after CMV antigen stimulation. These receptors were obtained from a human donor in good health (CMV status not recorded). Some clones in this sample may be carry-over from other donors' samples. The CDR3 runs from the conserved cysteine through the conserved F or W. D genes are given only for firm matches. Expanded clones are given a class, and other clones once, few, many or no size at all.

NA TRBJ2-4 few TRBV28 CASTAMGLIAKNIQYF TGTGCCAGCACAGCGATGGGACTGATAGCCAAAAACATTCAGTACTTC
TRBD1 TRBJ1-1 many TRBV7-2 CASSSRGNSWATEAFF TGTGCCAGCAGCTCCAGGGGGAATTCTTGGGCCACTGAAGCTTTCTTT
TRBD2 TRBJ2-1 few TRBV12-3/TRBV12-4 CASSWRLAETYNEQFF TGTGCCAGCAGTTGGCGACTAGCGGAAACCTACAATGAGCAGTTCTTC
TRBD1 TRBJ1-1 NA TRBV12-3/TRBV12-4 CASSSLVGQGKAFF TGTGCCAGCAGTTCCCTGGTGGGACAGGGTAAGGCTTTCTTT
TRBD1 TRBJ1-2 NA TRBV20-1 CSARDRGQFAQF TGCAGTGCTAGAGATAGGGGACAGTTCGCCCAATTC
TRBD1 TRBJ2-2 NA TRBV6-1 CASSLYRGNTGELFF TGTGCCAGCAGTTTGTACAGGGGAAACACCGGGGAGCTGTTTTTT
NA TRBJ2-1 NA TRBV7-2 CASSLDWGAGYEQFF TGTGCCAGCAGCTTAGATTGGGGGGCGGGCTATGAGCAGTTCTTC
NA TRBJ2-3 NA TRBV25-1 CASSEAGDTQYF TGTGCCAGCAGTGAAGCGGGGGATACGCAGTATTTT
TRBD1 TRBJ1-2 NA TRBV3-1 CASSQTGDGGYTF TGTGCCAGCAGCCAGACAGGGGACGGCGGCTACACCTTC
NA TRBJ2-2 many TRBV7-8 CASSTPGRANTGELFF TGTGCCAGCAGCACACCGGGACGCGCGAACACCGGGGAGCTGTTTTTT
NA TRBJ1-3 few TRBV19 CASSSQWRKGNTIYF TGTGCCAGTAGTAGTCAATGGCGAAAGGGAAACACCATATATTTT
NA TRBJ2-7 few TRBV4-3 CASSQVLLSYEQYF TGCGCCAGCAGCCAAGTACTCTTATCCTACGAGCAGTACTTC
NA TRBJ2-1 NA TRBV27 CASSPRDGNEQFF TGTGCCAGCAGTCCCCGGGACGGCAATGAGCAGTTCTTC
TRBD1 TRBJ1-1 NA TRBV5-4 CASSPMGTGDTEAFF TGTGCCAGCAGCCCGATGGGGACAGGGGATACTGAAGCTTTCTTT
NA TRBJ2-3 NA TRBV7-2 CASSSRETDTQYF TGTGCCAGCAGCTCTCGGGAAACAGATACGCAGTATTTT
NA TRBJ1-5 few TRBV18 CASSPSPRNGQPQHF TGTGCCAGCTCACCATCTCCCCGAAATGGTCAGCCCCAGCATTTT
NA TRBJ2-1 few TRBV29-1 CSVATLASSYNEQFF TGCAGCGTGGCCACGTTGGCGAGCTCCTACAATGAGCAGTTCTTC
NA TRBJ2-5 NA TRBV5-1 CASSLDSRVQTQYF TGCGCCAGCAGCTTGGACTCCCGGGTCCAGACCCAGTACTTC
TRBD2 TRBJ2-5 NA TRBV7-9 CASSFTGGFETQYF TGTGCCAGCAGCTTTACGGGAGGTTTTGAGACCCAGTACTTC
TRBD1 TRBJ1-5 NA TRBV28 CASSPTGVAQPQHF TGTGCCAGCAGTCCTACAGGGGTCGCTCAGCCCCAGCATTTT
TRBD1 TRBJ1-1 NA TRBV7-8 CASQGQVNTEAFF TGTGCCAGCCAGGGACAGGTGAACACTGAAGCTTTCTTT
NA TRBJ2-1 NA TRBV20-1 CSARDSPIDEQFF TGCAGTGCCCGGGATAGCCCTATAGATGAGCAGTTCTTC
TRBD2 TRBJ2-3 few TRBV28 CASSTSGRATDTQYF TGTGCCAGCAGTACTAGCGGGAGGGCCACAGATACGCAGTATTTT
TRBD1 TRBJ2-1 NA TRBV7-9 CASSQLGGGEQFF TGTGCCAGCAGCCAGCTAGGGGGCGGAGAGCAGTTCTTC
NA TRBJ2-5 many TRBV7-2 CASTPLAWAETQYF TGTGCCAGTACGCCCTTAGCTTGGGCGGAGACCCAGTACTTC
TRBD1 TRBJ2-6 NA TRBV24-1 CATGQGNSGANVLTF TGTGCCACCGGACAGGGCAACTCTGGGGCCAACGTCCTGACTTTC
NA TRBJ2-3 few TRBV29-1 CSVVRYVDRRGNTQYF TGCAGCGTTGTCCGTTATGTGGACAGGCGGGGTAATACGCAGTATTTT
NA TRBJ2-1 NA TRBV11-2 CASSLGSGTNNEQFF TGTGCCAGCAGCTTAGGAAGCGGAACAAACAATGAGCAGTTCTTC
NA TRBJ1-1 many TRBV6-2/TRBV6-3 CASSSDSIAFF TGTGCCAGCAGTTCCGACAGTATAGCTTTCTTT
NA TRBJ2-4 many TRBV7-2 CASSLGGGRFNIQYF TGTGCCAGCAGCTTAGGTGGGGGGCGGTTCAACATTCAGTACTTC
TRBD1 TRBJ1-1 NA TRBV20-1 CSARDPGTGEAFF TGCAGTGCTAGAGATCCCGGGACAGGTGAAGCTTTCTTT
TRBD1 TRBJ1-2 NA TRBV28 CDSSPVDRLGYTF TGTGACAGCAGTCCTGTGGACAGGTTGGGCTACACCTTC
NA TRBJ1-4 many TRBV7-8 CASSLSGIPTNEKLFF TGTGCCAGCAGCTTAAGTGGAATCCCAACTAATGAAAAACTGTTTTTT
TRBD1 TRBJ1-1 few TRBV27 CASRGQMNTEAFF TGTGCCAGCAGGGGACAGATGAACACTGAAGCTTTCTTT
NA TRBJ2-5 few TRBV7-2 CASSFRGETQYF TGTGCCAGCAGCTTCCGAGGGGAGACCCAGTACTTC
NA TRBJ1-1 many TRBV7-8 CASSLAWDSTEAFF TGTGCCAGCAGCTTAGCGTGGGATAGTACTGAAGCTTTCTTT
NA TRBJ2-2 few TRBV4-2 CASSHLTKIHTGELFF TGTGCCAGCAGCCACCTAACTAAAATTCACACCGGGGAGCTGTTTTTT
NA TRBJ2-5 few TRBV7-9 CASSLTEARETQYF TGTGCCAGCAGCTTGACTGAAGCGCGAGAGACCCAGTACTTC
TRBD2 TRBJ2-5 NA TRBV10-2 CASSDTSAQETQYF TGCGCCAGCAGTGACACTAGCGCACAAGAGACCCAGTACTTC
NA TRBJ2-7 few TRBV6-5 CASNPLPTSYEQYF TGTGCCAGCAACCCTTTGCCCACCTCCTACGAGCAGTACTTC
NA TRBJ1-1 many TRBV6-1 CASSPGVMNTEAFF TGTGCCAGCAGCCCGGGGGTGATGAACACTGAAGCTTTCTTT
TRBD1 TRBJ1-2 few TRBV4-2 CASSPPGQGAGGYTF TGTGCCAGCAGCCCGCCGGGACAGGGGGCGGGTGGCTACACCTTC
NA TRBJ1-2 many TRBV7-2 CASSFRAGRNYGYTF TGTGCCAGCAGCTTTAGGGCGGGCAGGAACTATGGCTACACCTTC
NA TRBJ2-7 few TRBV6-6 CASRKNTVPYEQYF TGTGCCAGCAGAAAGAACACGGTGCCCTACGAGCAGTACTTC
NA TRBJ1-2 few TRBV5-6 CASSLFRDNYGYTF TGTGCCAGCAGCTTGTTCCGGGACAACTATGGCTACACCTTC
NA TRBJ2-4 many TRBV27 CASRPPGRLAKNIQYF TGTGCCAGCAGACCCCCAGGCAGATTAGCCAAAAACATTCAGTACTTC
NA TRBJ2-3 NA TRBV4-1 CASSQSQTGPTDTQYF TGCGCCAGCAGCCAAAGCCAAACCGGGCCCACAGATACGCAGTATTTT
NA TRBJ2-7 few TRBV6-2/TRBV6-3 CASSYRDLSYEQYF TGTGCCAGCAGTTACCGGGACCTCTCCTACGAGCAGTACTTC
TRBD1 TRBJ2-5 NA TRBV12-3/TRBV12-4 CASGPQGQETQYF TGTGCCAGCGGACCACAGGGGCAAGAGACCCAGTACTTC